The clone carrying this T cell receptor beta chain was detected only a few times. Residents of about two dozen US areas, aged roughly 18 to 89 years, made up the participants. Researchers sorted participants into cohorts using their self-reported clinical history. Either two negative PCRs, clearance, or symptom resolution qualified Cohort 3 donors as recovered. This sample was included in a study of blood T cell repertoires in COVID-19. On the study more broadly: PBMCs, B-cell-depleted T cells, or T cells were the source of the cDNA or gDNA that made up the material.

The CDR3 totals 14 residues. V was shortened by 4 bases and J by 7 bases, with 14 bases between the two germline ends. Germline loops: CDR1 SNHLY, CDR2 FYNNEI. TCRdb's table, derived via immunoSEQ multiplex PCR, lists solely in-frame clones and lacks some. Here the sample spans about 280,000 clones, approximately 81% being singletons. This receptor was identified in a woman aged 45-60 years who had recovered from COVID-19. The J gene is TRBJ1-5, the V gene TRBV2, with D perhaps matching TRBD1 (6 bases). The material sequenced was PBMCs or T cells enriched from blood (not recorded which). CDR3 sequence (DNA): TGTGCCAGCAGTGCAACAGGGTTGGGGCAGCCCCAGCATTTT. As protein: CASSATGLGQPQHF.